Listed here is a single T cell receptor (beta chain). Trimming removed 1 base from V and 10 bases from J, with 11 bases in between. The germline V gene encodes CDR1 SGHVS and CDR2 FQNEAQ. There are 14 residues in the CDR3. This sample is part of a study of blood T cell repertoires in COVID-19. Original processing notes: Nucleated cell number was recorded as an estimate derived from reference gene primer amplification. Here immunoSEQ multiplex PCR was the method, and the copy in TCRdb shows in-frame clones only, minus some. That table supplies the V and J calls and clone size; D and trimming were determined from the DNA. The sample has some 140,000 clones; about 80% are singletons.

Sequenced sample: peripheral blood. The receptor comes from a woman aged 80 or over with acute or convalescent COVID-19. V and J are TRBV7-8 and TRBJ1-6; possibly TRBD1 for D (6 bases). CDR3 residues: CASSLDRDRSPLHF. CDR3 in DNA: TGTGCCAGCAGCTTAGACAGGGATCGCTCACCCCTCCACTTT.